The rows below give T cell receptor beta chains drawn from one sample of a study of blood T cell repertoires in COVID-19. Assay used: immunoSEQ multiplex PCR; TCRdb lists only in-frame clones, some missing. The table shows approximately 340,000 clones, with over 70% occurring only once. Sequencing input: peripheral blood. The receptors were gathered from a man in his thirties or forties with active or convalescent COVID-19. Both conserved end residues are part of each CDR3. A D gene is named only where the DNA matches it firmly. The size of a clone is reported for some rows only, either as once, few or many, or as a class for expanded clones.

cdr3_nt | cdr3_aa | v_call | d_call | j_call | clone_size
TGTGCCAGTAGTATGATCGGAGGGGCACGATCGAATGAAAAACTGTTTTTT | CASSMIGGARSNEKLFF | TRBV19 | NA | TRBJ1-4 | NA
TGTGCCTCCGAACGGGACAGGGGGTATGGCTACACCTTC | CASERDRGYGYTF | TRBV30 | TRBD1 | TRBJ1-2 | NA
TGTGCCAGCAGCTTAGGTCTGGGCTTTGGCCAATTCTCTGGAAACACCATATATTTT | CASSLGLGFGQFSGNTIYF | TRBV13 | NA | TRBJ1-3 | NA
TGTGCCAGCAGCGTAGTGGGCGGGACTGCCCAAGAGACCCAGTACTTC | CASSVVGGTAQETQYF | TRBV9 | NA | TRBJ2-5 | NA
TGCGCCAGCAGCCTGGTAGCGGGAGGGAGCAATGAGCAGTTCTTC | CASSLVAGGSNEQFF | TRBV4-1 | TRBD2 | TRBJ2-1 | NA
TGCAGCACCGTAGTAAGGACAGGGGTTAATGAGCAGTTCTTC | CSTVVRTGVNEQFF | TRBV29-1 | TRBD1 | TRBJ2-1 | NA
TGTGCCAGCAGCTTATTCGCGGGAGGAGGGGAGACCCAGTACTTC | CASSLFAGGGETQYF | TRBV7-2 | TRBD2 | TRBJ2-5 | NA
TGTGCCAGCAGCTTAATATCCAGGGGAGATGGCTACACCTTC | CASSLISRGDGYTF | TRBV7-2 | NA | TRBJ1-2 | NA
TGTGCCAGCTCACCATCGGGCGGGACCGTGGGTCAGCCCCAGCATTTT | CASSPSGGTVGQPQHF | TRBV18 | NA | TRBJ1-5 | NA
TGCAGTGCTAGTAACAGGGGGAAGGTCCTCCACTTT | CSASNRGKVLHF | TRBV20-1 | TRBD1 | TRBJ1-6 | few
TGTGCCAGCAGGGAGGACAGGGGCGACTACACCTTC | CASREDRGDYTF | TRBV27 | TRBD1 | TRBJ1-2 | NA
TGTGCCAGCAGCCCGGACAGGGAGAACTATGGCTACACCTTC | CASSPDRENYGYTF | TRBV3-1/TRBV3-2 | TRBD1 | TRBJ1-2 | NA
TGTGCCAGCAGTTTAACGGGGGAAATCGAGCAGTACTTC | CASSLTGEIEQYF | TRBV27 | NA | TRBJ2-7 | NA
TGTGCCAGCAGTGACGTAGGGTCCGGGGAGCCCCAGCATTTT | CASSDVGSGEPQHF | TRBV2 | NA | TRBJ1-5 | NA
TGTGCCAGTAGTATAAGTTGGCGGGGACAGAAGGACCAGCCCCAGCATTTT | CASSISWRGQKDQPQHF | TRBV19 | TRBD1 | TRBJ1-5 | NA
TGTGCCAGCAGTGCAGGGACAGGGGGCTGGGGCAATCAGCCCCAGCATTTT | CASSAGTGGWGNQPQHF | TRBV27 | TRBD1 | TRBJ1-5 | NA
TGTGCCAGCAGTTTCCCGTCTGACAGGAGTCAGCCCCAGCATTTT | CASSFPSDRSQPQHF | TRBV6-5 | NA | TRBJ1-5 | NA
TGTGCCAGCAGTTACCTAGACAGAAATAATTCACCCCTCCACTTT | CASSYLDRNNSPLHF | TRBV6-5 | NA | TRBJ1-6 | NA
TGTGCCAGCAGCTTAACGGGGGGTGGCTACACCTTC | CASSLTGGGYTF | TRBV7-9 | NA | TRBJ1-2 | NA
TGTGCCAGCAGCTTGGCGACGGGGGGCGGGTTTGGCTACACCTTC | CASSLATGGGFGYTF | TRBV7-9 | NA | TRBJ1-2 | NA
TGCAGCGTGGGACAGGGACATAATTCACCCCTCCACTTT | CSVGQGHNSPLHF | TRBV29-1 | TRBD1 | TRBJ1-6 | few
TGTGCCAGCAGCGGAAAGACAGGGGGAAGTGAAAAACTGTTTTTT | CASSGKTGGSEKLFF | TRBV9 | TRBD1 | TRBJ1-4 | few
TGCGCCAGCACCCCTCGGGACAGGGCCAATGAGCAGTTCTTC | CASTPRDRANEQFF | TRBV5-1 | TRBD1 | TRBJ2-1 | NA
TGCGCCAGCAGCCAAGAAGATCGGGACAGGGGGTTCTTGGACGGCTACACCTTC | CASSQEDRDRGFLDGYTF | TRBV4-1 | TRBD1 | TRBJ1-2 | few
TGTGCCAGCAGCGCCCACTCTGGGGGGGAGACAGATACGCAGTATTTT | CASSAHSGGETDTQYF | TRBV9 | TRBD2 | TRBJ2-3 | NA
TGTGCCAGCAGCCGTGAGTCTAGCGGGATGTACGAGCAGTACTTC | CASSRESSGMYEQYF | TRBV11-2 | TRBD2 | TRBJ2-7 | NA
TGTGCCAGCAGCCCTAGGACAGCGAACACCGGGGAGCTGTTTTTT | CASSPRTANTGELFF | TRBV4-2 | NA | TRBJ2-2 | few